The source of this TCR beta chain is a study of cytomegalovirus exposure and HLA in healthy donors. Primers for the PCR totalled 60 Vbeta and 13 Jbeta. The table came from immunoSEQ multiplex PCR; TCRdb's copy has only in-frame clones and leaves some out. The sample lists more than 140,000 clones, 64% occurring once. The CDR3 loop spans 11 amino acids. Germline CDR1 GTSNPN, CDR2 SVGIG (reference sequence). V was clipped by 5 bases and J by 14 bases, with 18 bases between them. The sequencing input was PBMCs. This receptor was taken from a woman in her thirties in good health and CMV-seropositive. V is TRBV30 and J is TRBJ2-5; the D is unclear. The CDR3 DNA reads TGTGCCTGGGAACTTTTCCGAACCCTCTACTTC. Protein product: CAWELFRTLYF.